The following is a T cell receptor beta chain sequence with its context. It has no known antigen specificity. The missing CDR3 end, 3 residues past where the read stops, is filled in from the germline J gene. These data are taken from a study of TET2 disruption in CD19-targeted CAR T cells listed by TCRdb under 2018. About the investigation overall: No additional inclusion criteria were applied, and the number of samples was determined by the original clinical trial design and by sample availability.

TCR beta chain deep sequencing was performed with the immunoSEQ assay. On the study's bioinformatics: Only productive TCR beta rearrangements were used to compute clonotype frequencies. The clones in this table, taken by TCRdb from immuneACCESS, are in-frame only. Not every clone is retained; where verified, under half of the shortfall comes from an unresolved V gene, and the cause of the rest is unknown. V, J and clone size were drawn from that table, and D and trimming were deduced from the DNA. This sample's clone table shows under 30,000 clones. More than 1.5% of the sample is in the top ten clones. V drops 4 bases and J drops 0 bases, leaving 15 bases in between. Counted from cysteine to phenylalanine, this CDR3 has 15 amino acids. The 36 bases shown cover part of the CDR3, and their frame starts at base 1. Reading the germline V gene (reference sequence) gives CDR1 GTSNPN and CDR2 SVGIG. What the study reported, not specific to this receptor: Conclusions about the patient's CAR T cells rested on extensive analysis of a single subject.

The treatment or condition label here, explained by the study, means: autologous CTL019 cells: CD19 CAR with 4-1BB and CD3 zeta domains. The CD19 CAR incorporated TCR zeta and 4-1BB costimulatory signaling domains. T cells for CTL019 manufacturing were collected from peripheral blood by means of leukapheresis. The DNeasy Blood and Tissue Kit was used to extract genomic DNA from pre-infusion T cells, peripheral blood, or sorted post-infusion T cells. The receptor chain draws on TRBV30 and TRBJ1-1, with the D gene not confidently named. The source of this sequence is a man in his 70s with chronic lymphocytic leukemia. Sequences were derived from CD8- CAR+ T cells sorted from cultured blood T cells, sampled for CD19 CAR T cell therapy. Interpreted using the paper, the cell subset or site label stands for: CD8-negative CAR-positive T cells from the infusion product. CDR3 loop: CAWKIPSGVNTEAFF. CDR3 DNA (partial): TGTGCCTGGAAGATCCCAAGCGGGGTGAACACTGAA.